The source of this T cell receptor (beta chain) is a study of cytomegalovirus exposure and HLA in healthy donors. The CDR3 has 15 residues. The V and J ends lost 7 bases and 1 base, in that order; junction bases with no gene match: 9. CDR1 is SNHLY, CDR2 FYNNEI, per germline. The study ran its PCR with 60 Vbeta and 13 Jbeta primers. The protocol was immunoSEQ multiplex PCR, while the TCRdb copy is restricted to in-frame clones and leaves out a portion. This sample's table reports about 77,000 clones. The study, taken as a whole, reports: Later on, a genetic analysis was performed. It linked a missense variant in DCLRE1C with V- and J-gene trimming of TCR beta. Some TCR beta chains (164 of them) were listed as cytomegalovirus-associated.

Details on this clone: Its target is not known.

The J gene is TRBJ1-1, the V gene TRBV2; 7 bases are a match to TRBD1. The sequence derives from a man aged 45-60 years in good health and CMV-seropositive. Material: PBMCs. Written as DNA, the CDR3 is TGTGCCAGCACTTCAAACAGGGGAGCGAACACTGAAGCTTTCTTT. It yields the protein CASTSNRGANTEAFF.